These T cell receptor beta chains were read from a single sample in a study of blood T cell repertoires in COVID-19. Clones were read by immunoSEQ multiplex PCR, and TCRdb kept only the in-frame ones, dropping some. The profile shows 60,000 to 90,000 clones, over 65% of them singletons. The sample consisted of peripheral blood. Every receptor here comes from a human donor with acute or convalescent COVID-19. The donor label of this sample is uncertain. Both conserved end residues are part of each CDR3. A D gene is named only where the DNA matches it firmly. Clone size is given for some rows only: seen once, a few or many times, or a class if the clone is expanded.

TGTGCCACCAGCAAAGGACAGGCCAACACCGGGGAGCTGTTTTTT,CATSKGQANTGELFF,TRBV15,TRBJ2-2,TRBD1,NA
TGCAGCGTCGAGAGGGGGAACATTCAGTACTTC,CSVERGNIQYF,TRBV29-1,TRBJ2-4,NA,NA
TGCGCCAGCAGCTCAACGGACAACTCCTACAATGAGCAGTTCTTC,CASSSTDNSYNEQFF,TRBV5-1,TRBJ2-1,NA,NA
TGTGCCACCAGTGATTTCGGTTACAATGAGCAGTTCTTC,CATSDFGYNEQFF,TRBV24-1,TRBJ2-1,NA,NA
TGTGCCAGCAGCTTCTTCTTCACGGGACAGCGGGTCAATGAGCAGTTCTTC,CASSFFFTGQRVNEQFF,TRBV5-5,TRBJ2-1,NA,once
TGCGCCAGCAGCGAAGACAGGGCGAACACCGGGGAGCTGTTTTTT,CASSEDRANTGELFF,TRBV5-1,TRBJ2-2,TRBD1,NA
TGTGCCAGCAGCTTTACAGGACAGCCCCAGCATTTT,CASSFTGQPQHF,TRBV7-8,TRBJ1-5,NA,NA
TGTGCCAGTAGTATTGTAGCGGGAGGGTCAACAGATACGCAGTATTTT,CASSIVAGGSTDTQYF,TRBV19,TRBJ2-3,TRBD2,few
TGCGCCAGCAGTGAGGCTAGCGGGGGTTACAATGAGCAGTTCTTC,CASSEASGGYNEQFF,TRBV10-1,TRBJ2-1,TRBD2,NA
TGTGCCAGCAGTTCCTACAACAGGGGCCTATCCTACGAGCAGTACTTC,CASSSYNRGLSYEQYF,TRBV7-2,TRBJ2-7,TRBD1,NA
TGTGCCAGCAGCACTTCTAGCGGGCGGAGCTCCTACGAGCAGTACTTC,CASSTSSGRSSYEQYF,TRBV7-2,TRBJ2-7,TRBD2,NA
TGTGCCACCAGTGATCCTAGCGGGAGTGGTGGGTACGAGCAGTACTTC,CATSDPSGSGGYEQYF,TRBV24-1,TRBJ2-7,TRBD2,NA
TGCGCCAGCAGCCAAGCCGGACAGCCAACTAATGAAAAACTGTTTTTT,CASSQAGQPTNEKLFF,TRBV4-3,TRBJ1-4,NA,NA
TGTGCCAGTAGTACCAATGGACAGGGGAGCATGCGGTACAGCAATCAGCCCCAGCATTTT,CASSTNGQGSMRYSNQPQHF,TRBV19,TRBJ1-5,TRBD1,NA
TGTGCCAGCAGCGCACAGGCTACCATGAACACCGGGGAGCTGTTTTTT,CASSAQATMNTGELFF,TRBV6-4,TRBJ2-2,NA,NA
TGTGCCAGCGCCCCGGAGGTGTATGGGGAACTGTTTTTT,CASAPEVYGELFF,TRBV5-6,TRBJ1-4,NA,NA
TGTGCCAGCAGTTTAGTGGGACAGGGGGCCTATGGCTACACCTTC,CASSLVGQGAYGYTF,TRBV27,TRBJ1-2,TRBD1,NA
TGTGCCAGCAGCCGAAGGGGTGCGGCAACTAATGAAAAACTGTTTTTT,CASSRRGAATNEKLFF,TRBV3-1/TRBV3-2,TRBJ1-4,NA,NA
TGTGCCAGCAGTCGACAGTTCCCTCCCAGCACCGGGGAGCTGTTTTTT,CASSRQFPPSTGELFF,TRBV6-2/TRBV6-3,TRBJ2-2,NA,NA
TGTGCCAGCAATGCGGGGGGCGGGACCGGGGAGCTGTTTTTT,CASNAGGGTGELFF,TRBV3-1/TRBV3-2,TRBJ2-2,TRBD2,NA
TGTGCCAGCAGTTTTAGGGGGGCGACTAGCGGGAGAAGCGGGGAGCTGTTTTTT,CASSFRGATSGRSGELFF,TRBV27,TRBJ2-2,TRBD2,NA
TGTGCCAGCAGCTTATACCCTAGCGGGACTTACGAGCAGTACTTC,CASSLYPSGTYEQYF,TRBV7-3,TRBJ2-7,TRBD2,NA
TGTGCCACCTCGGTCCTGGGCGGGGACACTGAAGCTTTCTTT,CATSVLGGDTEAFF,TRBV6-5,TRBJ1-1,NA,few
TGTGCCAGCAGCTTAGTGGGGGGAGGCCACAATGAGCAGTTCTTC,CASSLVGGGHNEQFF,TRBV7-2,TRBJ2-1,NA,NA
TGCGCCAGCAGTCAAACCGACATAGCGTATGGCTACACCTTC,CASSQTDIAYGYTF,TRBV23-1,TRBJ1-2,NA,NA
TGTGCCAGCAGCGTAGCGGGAGGGTACAATGAGCAGTTCTTC,CASSVAGGYNEQFF,TRBV6-5,TRBJ2-1,TRBD2,NA
TGTGCCAGCAGCCCCTCCCTGAGCTCTTTCGCCAAAAACATTCAGTACTTC,CASSPSLSSFAKNIQYF,TRBV7-8,TRBJ2-4,NA,NA
TGTGCCAGCTCACCCGAGGACAGGGGATTTTATAGCAATCAGCCCCAGCATTTT,CASSPEDRGFYSNQPQHF,TRBV18,TRBJ1-5,TRBD1,once
TGTGCCAGCAGTTGGAGGACCACAGATACGCAGTATTTT,CASSWRTTDTQYF,TRBV27,TRBJ2-3,NA,few
TGTGCCAGCACTAACGATATAGGGGGTTCACCCCTCCACTTT,CASTNDIGGSPLHF,TRBV18,TRBJ1-6,NA,NA
TGTGCCAGTAGTCCTTCTAGCGGGGCCACAGATACGCAGTATTTT,CASSPSSGATDTQYF,TRBV19,TRBJ2-3,TRBD2,NA
TGTGCCAGCAGCCTCCTTTTGGGAGGGGAGGATGGCTACACCTTC,CASSLLLGGEDGYTF,TRBV14,TRBJ1-2,NA,NA
TGCGCCAGCAGTGGGGGGGAGCGGAACAATGAGCAGTTCTTC,CASSGGERNNEQFF,TRBV4-3,TRBJ2-1,TRBD2,NA
TGTGCCAGCTCACCTAACAGGGGGCTGGGGGATCAGCCCCAGCATTTT,CASSPNRGLGDQPQHF,TRBV18,TRBJ1-5,TRBD1,NA
TGTGCCAGCAGCTCCCAAGCGGGAGGGGTCAATGAGCAGTTCTTC,CASSSQAGGVNEQFF,TRBV7-2,TRBJ2-1,TRBD2,NA
TGTGCCAGCAGTTACAAACTAGCGGGAGTTGGAGCGGGGGGCACAGATACGCAGTATTTT,CASSYKLAGVGAGGTDTQYF,TRBV6-2/TRBV6-3,TRBJ2-3,TRBD2,NA
TGTGCCAGCAGTGAATGGGGGGCGGGAGGGCGAAATGAGCAGTTCTTC,CASSEWGAGGRNEQFF,TRBV25-1,TRBJ2-1,TRBD2,NA
TGTGCCAGCTCACCTATGACAGGGCAGGACGAGCAGTACTTC,CASSPMTGQDEQYF,TRBV18,TRBJ2-7,TRBD1,NA
TGTGCCAGCAGCCTTTCGGGGACAACCACCGGGGAGCTGTTTTTT,CASSLSGTTTGELFF,TRBV7-8,TRBJ2-2,NA,NA
TGTGCCAGCAGCTTGGGGACAGGGTTCTATAATTCACCCCTCCACTTT,CASSLGTGFYNSPLHF,TRBV5-5,TRBJ1-6,TRBD1,few
TGTGCCTGGAAGGCGGGCCGATTGAACACTGAAGCTTTCTTT,CAWKAGRLNTEAFF,TRBV30,TRBJ1-1,NA,NA
TGCGCCAGCAGCCCAGGGGCTCTCGTAGGGGCCCAGTACTTC,CASSPGALVGAQYF,TRBV5-1,TRBJ2-5,NA,NA